Below are 3 T cell receptor beta chains sequenced from a single sample in a study of cytomegalovirus exposure and HLA in healthy donors. It was with 60 Vbeta and 13 Jbeta primers that the PCR ran. Assay: immunoSEQ multiplex PCR; the TCRdb copy retains only in-frame clones and omits some. Of approximately 150,000 clones listed, around 77% are singletons. Sequencing used PBMCs. These receptors were taken from a man aged 55 to 70 in good health and CMV-seronegative.

This clone has just a few counts. The genes are TRBV28 and TRBJ1-6, with 9 nucleotides matching TRBD1. Germline CDR1 reads MDHEN; CDR2 reads SYDVKM. The CDR3 spans 14 residues. With 0 bases clipped from V and 10 bases from J, the junction kept 1 base outside the gene matches. The CDR3 spells CASSLWGQGSPLHF. The CDR3 DNA reads TGTGCCAGCAGTTTATGGGGACAGGGCTCACCCCTCCACTTT. Combining the CDR3 with reference TRBV28 and TRBJ1-6 gives the whole variable domain DVKVTQSSRYLVKRTGEKVFLECVQDMDHENMFWYRQDPGLGLRLIYFSYDVKMKEKGDIPEGYSVSREKKERFSLILESASTNQTSMYLCASSLWGQGSPLHFGNGTRLTVT.

V and J are TRBV10-3 and TRBJ2-1; maybe TRBD2 (5 bases). This CDR3 has 14 residues. Germline lookup yields CDR1 ENHRY and CDR2 SYGVKD. V was clipped by 10 bases and J by 5 bases, with 18 bases between them. The CDR3 nucleotides read TGTGCCACCTCCCGGACGAGGGAAAACAATGAGCAGTTCTTC. It specifies CATSRTRENNEQFF.

V usage is TRBV13 and J usage is TRBJ1-5; D is unresolved. V lost 0 bases and J lost 5, with 5 bases in between. Germline V lookup: CDR1 PRHDT, CDR2 FYEKMQ (reference sequence). The CDR3 covers 13 residues. CDR3 sequence: CASSLGRDQPQHF. The CDR3 nucleotides read TGTGCCAGCAGCTTAGGGCGAGATCAGCCCCAGCATTTT.